This TCR beta chain originates from a study of blood T cell repertoires in COVID-19. The CDR3 has 13 amino acids. Germline CDR1 is SQVTM and CDR2 is ANQGSEA. V lost 4 bases, J lost 1 base, and 8 bases lay in between. Clones were read by immunoSEQ multiplex PCR, and TCRdb kept only the in-frame ones, dropping some. The sample has 80,000 or so clones; around 90% are singletons. The V call is TRBV29-1, the J call TRBJ1-3; D unclear. Sample: peripheral blood. This clonotype was sampled from a human donor in a cohort sampled during active COVID-19. CDR3 nucleotides: TGCAGCGTTGGTGAGGGATCTGGAAACACCATATATTTT. As protein: CSVGEGSGNTIYF. Complete variable domain (other parts from reference TRBV29-1 and TRBJ1-3): SAVISQKPSRDICQRGTSLTIQCQVDSQVTMMFWYRQQPGQSLTLIATANQGSEATYESGFVIDKFPISRPNLTFSTLTVSNMSPEDSSIYLCSVGEGSGNTIYFGEGSWLTVV.